The sample holds one count of the clone carrying this T cell receptor beta chain. This sample is part of a study of blood T cell repertoires in COVID-19. Turning to the study itself: Both acute and convalescent COVID-19 samples were obtained from the United States, Italy and Spain.

With V trimmed by 2 bases and J by 4 bases, 11 bases remained unmatched. The CDR3 loop spans 19 amino acids. Germline V lookup: CDR1 MDHEN, CDR2 SYDVKM. Authors' processing steps: Using reference gene primer amplification, nucleated cell counts were estimated. Profiling relied on immunoSEQ multiplex PCR, and the TCRdb table lists in-frame clones only, not all of them. The V and J calls and clone size come from that table; D and trimming were worked out from the DNA. The repertoire holds approximately 270,000 clones, 88% seen once, with under 8% in the top ten. This sequence was found in a woman aged 30 to 39 with COVID-19, enrolled during active disease. The sequencing sample was made of peripheral blood. J is TRBJ2-1 and V is TRBV28; 13 bases are shared with TRBD2. The CDR3 bases are TGTGCCAGCAGTTTAGCCTATTTCGGGACTAGCGGGGCGTACAATGAGCAGTTCTTC. It specifies CASSLAYFGTSGAYNEQFF.